The 21 T cell receptor beta chains below all came from one sample that was sequenced in a study of shared clonotypes between healthy human individuals. Repertoires were generated with immunoSEQ multiplex PCR, while TCRdb's copy carries only in-frame clones and drops some. The sample has 2 million to 2.5 million clones, approximately 95% seen once; the top ten hold about 0.39%. Sequenced sample: naive CD4+ T cells from PBMCs. Documented subset: CD45RA+ positively selected. These receptors all come from a man aged 18 to 29 in good health. Some clones in this sample may be carry-over from other donors' samples.

V is TRBV11-2 and J is TRBJ1-2, with 8 bases that match TRBD1. The CDR3 has 14 residues. The germline V gene has CDR1 SGHAT and CDR2 FQNNGV. The V and J ends lost 4 bases and 7 bases, in that order; junction bases with no gene match: 8. Here the CDR3 reads CASSSIDRGIGYTF. The CDR3 region has the DNA TGTGCCAGCAGCTCGATAGACAGGGGCATTGGCTACACCTTC.

The chain combines TRBV9 with TRBJ2-2; possibly TRBD1 for D (6 bases). The germline CDR1 and CDR2 sequences are SGDLS and YYNGEE. This CDR3 has 14 residues. Trimming took off 3 bases at V and 5 bases at J, with 11 bases between the two ends. The CDR3 DNA sequence: TGTGCCAGCAGCGAGGACAGTCAAACCGGGGAGCTGTTTTTT. Translating gives CASSEDSQTGELFF.

About this clone: The sample carries other DNA sequences with the same CDR3. This rearrangement joins TRBV11-2 to TRBJ1-1; a possible D gene is TRBD1 (6 bases). Trimming took 5 bases from V and 1 from J, leaving 14 bases between them. CDR1 SGHAT and CDR2 FQNNGV come from the germline V gene. The CDR3 runs to 15 residues. The CDR3 loop reads CASSPLDRRNTEAFF. In DNA form, the CDR3 reads TGTGCCAGCAGCCCCCTGGACAGAAGGAACACTGAAGCTTTCTTT. Complete variable domain (other parts from reference TRBV11-2 and TRBJ1-1): EAGVAQSPRYKIIEKRQSVAFWCNPISGHATLYWYQQILGQGPKLLIQFQNNGVVDDSQLPKDRFSAERLKGVDSTLKIQPAKLEDSAVYLCASSPLDRRNTEAFFGQGTRLTVV.

This clone showed up just once. The chain combines TRBV18 with TRBJ1-4, with D possibly matching TRBD1 (5 bases). Germline lookup yields CDR1 KGHSH and CDR2 LQKENI. Trimming took off 3 bases at V and 8 bases at J, with 10 bases between the two ends. The CDR3 is 13 amino acids. The CDR3: CASSPGLYEKLFF. The CDR3 DNA follows: TGTGCCAGCTCACCGGGACTCTACGAAAAACTGTTTTTT.

In the case of this clone: The sample carries other DNA sequences with the same CDR3. Here the CDR3 DNA reads TGTGCCAGCAGCTTAGTAGGGACAGGGGGCGACGAGCAGTACTTC. Amino acids: CASSLVGTGGDEQYF. The chain is built from TRBV7-2 and TRBJ2-7; 12 bases agree with TRBD1. This CDR3 is 15 amino acids long. The V gene end was trimmed by 1 base and the J gene end by 5 bases; junction bases not matched to a gene: 3. CDR1 is SGHTA, CDR2 FQGNSA, per germline. Filled out from reference TRBV7-2 and TRBJ2-7, the complete variable domain reads GAGVSQSPSNKVTEKGKDVELRCDPISGHTALYWYRQSLGQGLEFLIYFQGNSAPDKSGLPSDRFSAERTGGSVSTLTIQRTQQEDSAVYLCASSLVGTGGDEQYFGPGTRLTVT.

The gene calls are TRBV9 and TRBJ1-3; perhaps TRBD1 as D (5 bases). V was trimmed by 1 base and J by 0 bases, leaving 11 bases between them. CDR1 SGDLS and CDR2 YYNGEE come from the germline V gene. The CDR3 runs 16 residues. The CDR3 DNA reads as TGTGCCAGCAGCGTAAGTTCAGGGATCTCTGGAAACACCATATATTTT. Translating gives CASSVSSGISGNTIYF.

CDR3 nucleotides: TGTGCCAGTACGAGGGGTATGAACACTGAAGCTTTCTTT. The encoded protein is CASTRGMNTEAFF. The V gene is TRBV19, the J gene TRBJ1-1; D is perhaps TRBD1 (5 bases). The CDR3 has 13 residues. Trimming shortened V by 7 bases and J by 0 bases, and 9 bases separated the two germline ends. CDR1 is LNHDA, CDR2 SQIVND, per germline (reference sequence).

CDR3 region: CASRPTGVYNSPLHF. In DNA, the CDR3 is TGTGCCAGCAGGCCCACAGGGGTGTATAATTCACCCCTCCACTTT. This chain joins TRBV28 and TRBJ1-6; 7 nucleotides line up with TRBD1. Trimming at V came to 6 bases and at J to 4 bases, leaving 6 bases not matched to a gene. This CDR3 has 15 residues. Germline lookup yields CDR1 MDHEN and CDR2 SYDVKM.

The gene calls are TRBV30 and TRBJ1-6, with no clear D. Trimming took off 2 bases at V and 10 bases at J, with 6 bases between the two ends. Germline V lookup: CDR1 GTSNPN, CDR2 SVGIG (reference sequence). There are 11 residues in the CDR3. The CDR3 region is CAWSRESPLHF. CDR3 DNA: TGTGCCTGGAGTCGGGAATCACCCCTCCACTTT.

This clone is a singleton in its sample. The chain carries TRBV5-1 and TRBJ2-2; D unresolved. Germline values: CDR1 SGHRS, CDR2 YFSETQ. Trimming pared 0 bases from V and 4 bases from J, leaving 13 bases between. The CDR3 extends over 16 amino acids. CDR3 DNA sequence: TGCGCCAGCAGCTTGGGTGCGCGGACGATCACCGGGGAGCTGTTTTTT. Translated, it gives CASSLGARTITGELFF.

The chain joins TRBV5-1 to TRBJ2-7; 10 nucleotides align to TRBD1. Trimming at V came to 3 bases and at J to 6 bases, leaving 6 bases not matched to a gene. Germline V gene data show CDR1 as SGHRS and CDR2 as YFSETQ. The CDR3 has 14 amino acids. The CDR3 spells CASSSGGTGVEQYF. The CDR3 DNA sequence: TGCGCCAGCAGCTCTGGCGGGACAGGGGTCGAGCAGTACTTC. The variable domain in full, with the rest retrieved from reference TRBV5-1 and TRBJ2-7, is KAGVTQTPRYLIKTRGQQVTLSCSPISGHRSVSWYQQTPGQGLQFLFEYFSETQRNKGNFPGRFSGRQFSNSRSEMNVSTLELGDSALYLCASSSGGTGVEQYFGPGTRLTVT.

The chain combines TRBV11-2 with TRBJ2-1; 11 bases align to TRBD2. CDR1 is SGHAT and CDR2 is FQNNGV in the germline V gene. V lost 1 base, J lost 2 bases, and 10 bases stayed unmatched. There are 19 residues in the CDR3. The CDR3 spells CASSLGASGRPSPYNEQFF. CDR3 bases: TGTGCCAGCAGCTTAGGGGCTAGCGGGAGGCCGTCCCCCTACAATGAGCAGTTCTTC.

The chain combines TRBV14 with TRBJ1-1; tentatively, D is TRBD1 (5 bases). Trimming took off 6 bases at V and 0 bases at J, with 20 bases between the two ends. CDR3 length equals 17 residues. Germline-derived CDR1 and CDR2 are SGHDN and FVKESK. The CDR3 DNA is TGTGCCAGCAGACCGAAGGGGTCTATCCGTTTGAACACTGAAGCTTTCTTT. Its protein is CASRPKGSIRLNTEAFF.

The CDR3 DNA reads TGTGCCAGCAGCGTACTAGCGGGAGAAGGTGGTCGGTCAGCAGATACGCAGTATTTT. Protein sequence: CASSVLAGEGGRSADTQYF. This chain connects TRBV9 to TRBJ2-3; 10 bases match TRBD2. CDR3 length equals 19 residues. CDR1 and CDR2 from the germline V gene are SGDLS and YYNGEE. The V and J ends lost 1 base and 4 bases, in that order; junction bases with no gene match: 15.

CDR3 coding DNA: TGTGCCAGCCGAGCGGGGGGAAACACCGGGGAGCTGTTTTTT. It is translated as CASRAGGNTGELFF. The V gene is TRBV7-2, the J gene TRBJ2-2, with TRBD2 matching 9 bases. Trimming removed 8 bases from V and 2 bases from J; junction bases left unmatched: 3. CDR1 is SGHTA and CDR2 is FQGNSA in the germline V gene. The CDR3 is 14 residues long. Based on the CDR3 plus reference TRBV7-2 and TRBJ2-2, the full variable domain is GAGVSQSPSNKVTEKGKDVELRCDPISGHTALYWYRQSLGQGLEFLIYFQGNSAPDKSGLPSDRFSAERTGGSVSTLTIQRTQQEDSAVYLCASRAGGNTGELFFGEGSRLTVL.

This rearrangement joins TRBV10-3 to TRBJ2-1; 9 bases match TRBD1. The J segment lost 4 bases and the V segment lost 10 bases, leaving 5 bases of the junction unmatched. Germline lookup yields CDR1 ENHRY and CDR2 SYGVKD. The CDR3 spans 13 residues. CDR3: CASEGQGYNEQFF. The CDR3 region has the DNA TGTGCCAGCGAAGGACAGGGGTACAATGAGCAGTTCTTC.

The chain uses TRBV6-1 and TRBJ1-1, with 10 bases identical to TRBD1. J lost 4 bases, V lost 6 bases, and 8 bases had no gene match. The germline CDR1 and CDR2 sequences are MNHNS and SASEGT. This CDR3 has 15 residues. The CDR3 sequence: CASSAKGTGVTEAFF. Here the CDR3 DNA reads TGTGCCAGCAGCGCCAAAGGGACAGGGGTCACTGAAGCTTTCTTT.

This clone was seen a single time. This specimen includes other DNA sequences encoding the same CDR3. This sequence joins TRBV7-8 and TRBJ2-7; D uncertain. CDR1 is SGHVS, CDR2 FQNEAQ, per germline. The CDR3 contains 14 residues. Trimming left V 1 base short and J 3 bases short, with 10 bases between. Here the CDR3 reads CASSLEATSYEQYF. CDR3 coding DNA: TGTGCCAGCAGCTTAGAGGCCACCAGCTACGAGCAGTACTTC.

J is TRBJ2-7 and V is TRBV5-1, with D possibly TRBD2 on 6 matching bases. V was shortened by 0 bases and J by 5 bases, with 12 bases between the two germline ends. The germline V gene encodes CDR1 SGHRS and CDR2 YFSETQ. The CDR3 extends over 14 amino acids. The chain's CDR3 is CASSLEGRSHEQYF. DNA of the CDR3: TGCGCCAGCAGCTTGGAGGGGAGGTCCCACGAGCAGTACTTC.

Of note for this clone: Being one base from a much bigger clone, this may be a read error. The sample contains more than one DNA sequence encoding this CDR3. This rearrangement joins TRBV18 to TRBJ2-3, with D unclear. From germline, CDR1 is KGHSH and CDR2 LQKENI. V was trimmed by 2 bases and J by 0 bases, leaving 3 bases between them. The length of the CDR3 is 13 residues. The CDR3 spells CASSPSSTDTQYF. CDR3 coding DNA: TGTGCCAGCTCACCATCGAGCACAGATACGCAGTATTTT.

The chain is built from TRBV7-3 and TRBJ1-6, with 8 bases aligning to TRBD1. The germline CDR1 and CDR2 sequences are SGHTA and FQGTGA. With 2 bases clipped from V and 11 bases from J, the junction kept 8 bases outside the gene matches. The CDR3 sequence is 15 residues long. CDR3 DNA sequence: TGTGCCAGCAGCTTACTGGGACAGGCGACAACACCCCTCCACTTT. Its translation: CASSLLGQATTPLHF.